Below are 17 T cell receptor beta chains sequenced from a single sample in a study of cytomegalovirus exposure and HLA in healthy donors. With 60 Vbeta and 13 Jbeta primers, the PCR was carried out. Here immunoSEQ multiplex PCR was the method, and the copy in TCRdb shows in-frame clones only, minus some. The sample includes around 200,000 clones, roughly three quarters of them seen just once. Sequenced sample: PBMCs. The source is a woman aged 50 to 60 in good health and CMV-seronegative.

V gene TRBV7-8 combines with J gene TRBJ2-7, with D possibly TRBD1 on 6 matching bases. The CDR3 runs to 16 residues. From germline, CDR1 is SGHVS and CDR2 FQNEAQ. V was cut by 5 bases and J by 1 base, with 18 bases left in between. As DNA, the CDR3 is TGTGCCAGCAGCGAAACCGGGACAAGGGGGTCCTACGAGCAGTACTTC. This sequence encodes CASSETGTRGSYEQYF.

V and J are TRBV7-9 and TRBJ1-2; 8 bases map to TRBD1. The trim removed 6 bases at V and 4 bases at J, leaving 10 bases unmatched. The CDR3 has 15 residues. Germline V gene data show CDR1 as SEHNR and CDR2 as FQNEAQ (reference sequence). CDR3 DNA: TGTGCCAGCAGTTTTGGACAGGGTCGGGCCTATGGCTACACCTTC. It translates to CASSFGQGRAYGYTF.

The V call is TRBV6-5, the J call TRBJ1-1; weak D call: TRBD1 (6 bases). V was shortened by 6 bases and J by 1 base, with 12 bases between the two germline ends. The CDR3 extends over 14 amino acids. The germline V gene encodes CDR1 MNHEY and CDR2 SVGAGI. The CDR3 sequence is CASRQRTANTEAFF. In nucleotides, the CDR3 is TGTGCCAGCAGGCAGCGGACAGCGAACACTGAAGCTTTCTTT.

Turning to this clone: The germline gene is not matched at one end of the junction; a read error may be the cause. V gene TRBV5-1 combines with J gene TRBJ2-1, with TRBD1 as a possible D gene (6 bases). CDR1 is SGHRS, CDR2 YFSETQ, per germline. The CDR3 spans 14 residues. CDR3 coding DNA: TGCGCCGGCAGCCCCAACAGGGTACACAATGAGCAGTTCTTC. The encoded protein is CAGSPNRVHNEQFF. The whole variable domain, filled in from reference TRBV5-1 and TRBJ2-1, reads KAGVTQTPRYLIKTRGQQVTLSCSPISGHRSVSWYQQTPGQGLQFLFEYFSETQRNKGNFPGRFSGRQFSNSRSEMNVSTLELGDSALYLCAGSPNRVHNEQFFGPGTRLTVL.

The chain couples TRBV30 to TRBJ1-5; a weak D match, TRBD1 (5 bases). The germline gives CDR1 GTSNPN, CDR2 SVGIG (reference sequence). The CDR3 is 15 amino acids. V was cut by 2 bases and J by 7 bases, with 18 bases left in between. CDR3 region: CAWSPPGRGAQPQHF. The CDR3 DNA reads TGTGCCTGGAGTCCCCCGGGGAGGGGAGCCCAGCCCCAGCATTTT.

This clone was seen a few times. The chain links TRBV5-1 to TRBJ2-5; TRBD2 matches at 7 bases. Germline-derived CDR1 and CDR2 are SGHRS and YFSETQ. J gave up 4 bases and V 0 bases, and 9 bases lay outside the gene matches. This CDR3 is 16 amino acids long. CDR3 bases: TGCGCCAGCAGCTTGGCCTTGGGGGGGGACGGAGAGACCCAGTACTTC. As protein: CASSLALGGDGETQYF.

This chain links TRBV7-2 with TRBJ2-2, with D tentatively TRBD2 (5 bases). The V end was cut by 5 bases, the J end by 3 bases, with 16 bases between. CDR1 is SGHTA and CDR2 is FQGNSA in the germline V gene. There are 16 residues in the CDR3. The CDR3 region has the DNA TGTGCCAGCAGCCCTTCGGGAAGGTTGGACACCGGGGAGCTGTTTTTT. Translated: CASSPSGRLDTGELFF.

V and J are TRBV5-6 and TRBJ2-7; tentative D call: TRBD2 (6 bases). From germline, CDR1 is SGHDT and CDR2 YYEEEE. The V and J ends lost 4 bases and 0 bases respectively, with 14 bases between them. The CDR3 contains 15 residues. In nucleotides, the CDR3 is TGTGCCAGCAGCCGGGGCTGGGGGGTCTCCTACGAGCAGTACTTC. It yields the protein CASSRGWGVSYEQYF.

The V and J genes are TRBV14 and TRBJ2-7; D gene uncertain. The germline CDR1 and CDR2 sequences are SGHDN and FVKESK. Trimming took 0 bases from V and 1 from J, leaving 10 bases between them. The CDR3 runs 15 residues. The CDR3 DNA is TGTGCCAGCAGCCAAGACCCAAGAGGATCCTACGAGCAGTACTTC. Translation: CASSQDPRGSYEQYF.

This rearrangement joins TRBV2 to TRBJ2-5; 14 nucleotides line up with TRBD2. Germline-derived CDR1 and CDR2 are SNHLY and FYNNEI. V lost 5 bases to trimming and J lost 0 bases; unmatched junction nucleotides: 2. The CDR3 sequence is 16 residues long. The CDR3 protein is CASSRGLAGDQETQYF. CDR3 in DNA: TGTGCCAGCAGTCGGGGACTAGCGGGGGACCAAGAGACCCAGTACTTC.

The chain uses TRBV5-1 and TRBJ1-1; the D gene is possibly TRBD1 (5 bases). The V end lost 0 bases, the J end lost 1 base, and 19 bases lay between the germline ends. The CDR3 is made up of 18 amino acids. CDR1 SGHRS and CDR2 YFSETQ come from the germline V gene. Here the CDR3 reads CASSLGLRGGLKNTEAFF. The CDR3 nucleotides read TGCGCCAGCAGCTTGGGTTTACGGGGGGGACTTAAGAACACTGAAGCTTTCTTT.

In nucleotides, the CDR3 is TGCGCCAGCCGGAGTGGCTACGAGCAGTACTTC. It is translated as CASRSGYEQYF. This chain uses TRBV4-1 with TRBJ2-7; no firm D call. The CDR3 sequence is 11 residues long. Germline V gene sequence: CDR1 MGHRA, CDR2 YSYEKL. V lost 8 bases and J 3 bases, leaving 8 bases between the germline ends.

The rearrangement joins TRBV28 to TRBJ1-5; D is undetermined. Trimming pared 2 bases from V and 7 bases from J, leaving 18 bases between. Germline CDR1 MDHEN, CDR2 SYDVKM. The CDR3 is 16 amino acids. For the CDR3, the DNA is TGTGCCAGCAGTTTACGAGGCCCCGGTTGGTTCCAGCCCCAGCATTTT. It encodes CASSLRGPGWFQPQHF.

The chain links TRBV19 to TRBJ1-5; TRBD1 matches 9 bases. This CDR3 is built from 14 residues. Trimming at V came to 5 bases and at J to 5 bases, leaving 4 bases not matched to a gene. Germline loops: CDR1 LNHDA, CDR2 SQIVND (reference sequence). CDR3 protein: CASSEGQGDQPQHF. The CDR3 coding sequence is TGTGCCAGTAGTGAGGGACAGGGAGATCAGCCCCAGCATTTT.

V gene TRBV10-1 combines with J gene TRBJ2-1; the match to TRBD2 covers 8 bases. Germline CDR1 WNHNN, CDR2 SYGVQD (reference sequence). The J segment lost 5 bases and the V segment lost 10 bases, leaving 10 bases of the junction unmatched. The CDR3 length is 14 residues. In DNA, the CDR3 is TGCGCCACCCAGCCCGGGGGGGTGAACAATGAGCAGTTCTTC. Encoded protein: CATQPGGVNNEQFF.

DNA of the CDR3: TGTGCCAGCAGCTTATCAGGGGGCGCGGGCGCAACTAATGAAAAACTGTTTTTT. As protein: CASSLSGGAGATNEKLFF. V is TRBV5-4 and J is TRBJ1-4; 8 bases map to TRBD1. The CDR3 contains 18 residues. Per the germline V gene, CDR1 is SGHNT and CDR2 is YYREEE (reference sequence). With V trimmed by 2 bases and J by 0 bases, 9 bases remained unmatched.

This clone was counted between two and nine times. This chain uses TRBV11-2 with TRBJ1-6, with 9 bases that match TRBD1. With V trimmed by 5 bases and J by 0 bases, 8 bases remained unmatched. The germline gives CDR1 SGHAT, CDR2 FQNNGV. The CDR3 length is 18 residues. The DNA for the CDR3 is TGTGCCAGCAGCCGCCGGACAGGGGTTAGCTCCTATAATTCACCCCTCCACTTT. It codes for CASSRRTGVSSYNSPLHF.